A single sample gave rise to the 15 T cell receptor beta chains below, sequenced in a study of cytomegalovirus exposure and HLA in healthy donors. The PCR contained 60 Vbeta and 13 Jbeta primers. Assay: immunoSEQ multiplex PCR; the TCRdb copy retains only in-frame clones and omits some. The data contain 160,000 or so clones, 78% of them singletons. Sequencing was performed on PBMCs. Receptors originate from a male donor in good health and CMV-seronegative.

The rearrangement joins TRBV28 to TRBJ2-5, with a possible D match to TRBD2 (5 bases). The CDR3 is made up of 11 amino acids. CDR1 and CDR2 from the germline V gene are MDHEN and SYDVKM. With 7 bases removed from V and 10 bases from J, the gap between germline ends came to 13 bases. CDR3 region: CASTREGRQYF. The CDR3 region has the DNA TGTGCCAGCACCCGGGAAGGTCGCCAGTACTTC.

The chain uses TRBV5-4 and TRBJ2-6; 9 bases are shared with TRBD1. J lost 2 bases, V lost 4 bases, and 10 bases had no gene match. CDR3 length: 18 residues. The germline V gene has CDR1 SGHNT and CDR2 YYREEE (reference sequence). The CDR3 sequence: CASSDGQGLPAGANVLTF. As DNA, the CDR3 is TGTGCCAGCAGCGATGGACAGGGGTTACCTGCTGGGGCCAACGTCCTGACTTTC.

V is TRBV5-6 and J is TRBJ2-3, with TRBD2 identical over 13 bases. Germline V gives CDR1 SGHDT, CDR2 YYEEEE. V trimming: 4 bases; J trimming: 4 bases; junction bases outside the gene matches: 6. This CDR3 contains 16 residues. CDR3 coding DNA: TGTGCCAGCAGCCGGGTACTAGCGGGGGGGCCAGATACGCAGTATTTT. The encoded protein is CASSRVLAGGPDTQYF.

In its sample, this clone was seen a few times. This chain links TRBV18 with TRBJ2-5, with TRBD1 matching over 10 bases. V lost 3 bases to trimming and J lost 0 bases; unmatched junction nucleotides: 7. The CDR3 has 17 amino acids. The germline V gene has CDR1 KGHSH and CDR2 LQKENI. DNA for the CDR3: TGTGCCAGCTCACCCCTGGACAGGGGGGCCCACCAAGAGACCCAGTACTTC. Encoded protein: CASSPLDRGAHQETQYF. The whole variable domain, remainder taken from reference TRBV18 and TRBJ2-5, is NAGVMQNPRHLVRRRGQEARLRCSPMKGHSHVYWYRQLPEEGLKFMVYLQKENIIDESGMPKERFSAEFPKEGPSILRIQQVVRGDSAAYFCASSPLDRGAHQETQYFGPGTRLLVL.

The chain is built from TRBV7-8 and TRBJ2-7; D is perhaps TRBD2 (6 bases). The germline V gene encodes CDR1 SGHVS and CDR2 FQNEAQ. V lost 5 bases to trimming and J lost 0 bases, with 11 bases between them. The CDR3 consists of 14 residues. CDR3 amino acids: CASSPGRSSYEQYF. CDR3 coding DNA: TGTGCCAGCAGCCCCGGGAGAAGCTCCTACGAGCAGTACTTC.

This chain joins TRBV27 and TRBJ2-7; 12 bases map to TRBD2. Germline CDR1 is MNHEY and CDR2 is SMNVEV (reference sequence). This CDR3 region has 14 residues. The ends lost 7 bases at V and 0 bases at J; junction bases unmatched: 1. In nucleotides, the CDR3 is TGTGCCAGCAAGACTAGCGGGAGCTCCTACGAGCAGTACTTC. The encoded protein is CASKTSGSSYEQYF.

The V and J genes are TRBV11-1 and TRBJ2-3; 12 bases agree with TRBD2. This CDR3 is 16 amino acids long. Germline CDR1 SGHAT, CDR2 FQDESV (reference sequence). Trimming removed 5 bases from V and 0 bases from J; junction bases left unmatched: 3. The CDR3 DNA sequence: TGTGCCAGCAGCCAAGGACTAGCGGGAAGCACAGATACGCAGTATTTT. It is translated as CASSQGLAGSTDTQYF.

In this sample, this clone turned up once. The chain is built from TRBV2 and TRBJ2-3, with TRBD2 identical over 9 bases. Per germline, CDR1 SNHLY and CDR2 FYNNEI. This CDR3 is built from 15 residues. Trimming removed 4 bases from V and 3 bases from J; junction bases left unmatched: 5. The CDR3 here is CASSVSGSWTDTQYF. The CDR3 DNA reads as TGTGCCAGCAGTGTTAGCGGGAGTTGGACAGATACGCAGTATTTT.

The chain carries TRBV4-3 and TRBJ2-7; TRBD2 aligns across 11 bases. There are 15 residues in the CDR3. Germline V gene sequence: CDR1 LGHNA, CDR2 YSLEER. Trimming at V came to 3 bases and at J to 2 bases, leaving 3 bases not matched to a gene. CDR3 coding DNA: TGCGCCAGCAGCCAGCTAGCGGGGGGTACCTACGAGCAGTACTTC. Translated: CASSQLAGGTYEQYF.

This clone was detected once. The chain combines TRBV6-6 with TRBJ1-2; TRBD1 is a possible D gene (5 bases). Per the germline V gene, CDR1 is MNHNY and CDR2 is SVGAGI (reference sequence). The CDR3 has 14 residues. V was cut by 0 bases and J by 8 bases, with 13 bases left in between. For the CDR3, the DNA is TGTGCCAGCAGTTACTCAGGCAGGGTATTAGGCTACACCTTC. It codes for CASSYSGRVLGYTF.

This chain links TRBV5-4 with TRBJ2-1, with 7 bases aligning to TRBD1. The CDR3 consists of 12 residues. V lost 3 bases, J lost 10 bases, and 4 bases stayed unmatched. The germline CDR1 and CDR2 sequences are SGHNT and YYREEE (reference sequence). This CDR3 reads CASSWGTAEQFF. CDR3 in DNA: TGTGCCAGCAGCTGGGGGACAGCAGAGCAGTTCTTC.

This chain uses TRBV7-3 with TRBJ1-1; D ambiguous. The CDR3 is 13 amino acids. Germline loops: CDR1 SGHTA, CDR2 FQGTGA. V was clipped by 3 bases and J by 2 bases, with 7 bases between them. In DNA, the CDR3 is TGTGCCAGCAGCTTGTCATCCAACACTGAAGCTTTCTTT. It translates to CASSLSSNTEAFF.

CDR3 amino acids: CASSVVPEGTPQYF. The CDR3 DNA is TGTGCCAGCAGCGTAGTCCCCGAGGGTACTCCGCAGTATTTT. This chain links TRBV9 with TRBJ2-3, with D perhaps matching TRBD2 (5 bases). Germline V gene sequence: CDR1 SGDLS, CDR2 YYNGEE. Trimming cost V 0 bases and J 10 bases, with 15 bases left between them. The CDR3 contains 14 residues.

The chain has TRBV9 and TRBJ2-4; no clear D. Germline V gene sequence: CDR1 SGDLS, CDR2 YYNGEE. The CDR3 loop spans 16 amino acids. Trimming removed 4 bases from V and 0 bases from J, with 14 bases in between. This CDR3 reads CASSPSGSIAKNIQYF. In DNA form, the CDR3 reads TGTGCCAGCAGCCCTAGTGGCTCTATAGCCAAAAACATTCAGTACTTC.

CDR3 sequence (DNA): TGTGCCAGCAGCTTAGCCCAGGGGGCGTCTGGCTACACCTTC. Its translation is CASSLAQGASGYTF. The V and J genes are TRBV7-8 and TRBJ1-2; 8 bases are shared with TRBD1. The CDR3 runs to 14 residues. The germline gives CDR1 SGHVS, CDR2 FQNEAQ. V lost 0 bases and J lost 7; bases outside the gene matches: 4.